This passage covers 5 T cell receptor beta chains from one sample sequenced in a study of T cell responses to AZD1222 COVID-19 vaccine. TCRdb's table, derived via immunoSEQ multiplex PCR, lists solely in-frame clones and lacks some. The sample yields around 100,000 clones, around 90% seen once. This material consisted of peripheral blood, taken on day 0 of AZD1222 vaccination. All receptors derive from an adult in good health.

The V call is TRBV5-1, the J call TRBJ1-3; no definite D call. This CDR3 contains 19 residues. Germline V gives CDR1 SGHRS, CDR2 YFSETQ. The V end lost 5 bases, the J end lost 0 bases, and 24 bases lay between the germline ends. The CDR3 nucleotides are TGCGCCAGCAGAAGCGGCAGAACCTCTTTTGGAGGCTCTGGAAACACCATATATTTT. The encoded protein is CASRSGRTSFGGSGNTIYF.

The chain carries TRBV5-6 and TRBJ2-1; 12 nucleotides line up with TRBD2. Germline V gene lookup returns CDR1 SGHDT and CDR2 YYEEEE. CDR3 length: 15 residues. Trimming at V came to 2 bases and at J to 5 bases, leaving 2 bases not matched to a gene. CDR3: CASSFPSGRDNEQFF. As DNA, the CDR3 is TGTGCCAGCAGCTTCCCTAGCGGGAGGGACAATGAGCAGTTCTTC. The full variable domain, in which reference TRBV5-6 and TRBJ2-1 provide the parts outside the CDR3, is DAGVTQSPTHLIKTRGQQVTLRCSPKSGHDTVSWYQQALGQGPQFIFQYYEEEERQRGNFPDRFSGHQFPNYSSELNVNALLLGDSALYLCASSFPSGRDNEQFFGPGTRLTVL.

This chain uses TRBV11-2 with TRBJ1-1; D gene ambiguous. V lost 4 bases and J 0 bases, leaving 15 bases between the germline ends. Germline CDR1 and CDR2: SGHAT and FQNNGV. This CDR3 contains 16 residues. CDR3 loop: CASSSPRGPMNTEAFF. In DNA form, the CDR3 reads TGTGCCAGCAGCTCCCCTCGCGGCCCTATGAACACTGAAGCTTTCTTT.

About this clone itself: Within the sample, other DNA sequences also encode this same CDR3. The CDR3 DNA reads as TGTGCCAGCAGTGAAGCGGGACAAAGCACAGATACGCAGTATTTT. Protein: CASSEAGQSTDTQYF. The J gene is TRBJ2-3, the V gene TRBV2; D is perhaps TRBD1 (6 bases). CDR1 and CDR2 from the germline V gene are SNHLY and FYNNEI. The V end was cut by 0 bases, the J end by 0 bases, with 7 bases between. The CDR3 has 15 amino acids.

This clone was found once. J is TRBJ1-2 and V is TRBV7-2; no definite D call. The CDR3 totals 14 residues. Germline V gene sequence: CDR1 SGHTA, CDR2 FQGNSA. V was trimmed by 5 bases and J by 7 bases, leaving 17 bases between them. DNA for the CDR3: TGTGCCAGCAGCAGCCCGGCGGGAACACGTGGCTACACCTTC. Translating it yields CASSSPAGTRGYTF.